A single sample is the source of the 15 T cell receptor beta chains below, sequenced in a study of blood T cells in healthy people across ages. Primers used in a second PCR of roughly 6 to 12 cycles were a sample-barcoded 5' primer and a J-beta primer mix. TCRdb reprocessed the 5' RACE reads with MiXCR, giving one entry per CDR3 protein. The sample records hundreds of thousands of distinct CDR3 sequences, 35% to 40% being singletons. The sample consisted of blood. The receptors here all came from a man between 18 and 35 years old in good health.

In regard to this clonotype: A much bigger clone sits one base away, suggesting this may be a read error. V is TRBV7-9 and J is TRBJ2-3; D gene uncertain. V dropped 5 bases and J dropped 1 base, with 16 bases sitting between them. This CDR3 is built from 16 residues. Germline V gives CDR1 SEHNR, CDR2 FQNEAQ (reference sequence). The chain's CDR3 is CASSLRSHQGTDTQYF. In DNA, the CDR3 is TGTGCCAGCAGCCTTCGGTCCCATCAGGGCACAGATACGCAGTATTTT. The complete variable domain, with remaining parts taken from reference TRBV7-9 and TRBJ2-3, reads DTGVSQNPRHKITKRGQNVTFRCDPISEHNRLYWYRQTLGQGPEFLTYFQNEAQLEKSRLLSDRFSAERPKGSFSTLEIQRTEQGDSAMYLCASSLRSHQGTDTQYFGPGTRLTVL.

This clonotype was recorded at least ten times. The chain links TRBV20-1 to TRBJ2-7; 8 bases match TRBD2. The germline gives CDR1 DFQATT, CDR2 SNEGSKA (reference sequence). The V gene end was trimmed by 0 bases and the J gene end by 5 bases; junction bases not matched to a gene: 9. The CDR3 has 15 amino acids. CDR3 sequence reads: CSARDDGPGGNEQYF. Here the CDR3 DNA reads TGCAGTGCTAGAGATGACGGGCCGGGGGGGAACGAGCAGTACTTC.

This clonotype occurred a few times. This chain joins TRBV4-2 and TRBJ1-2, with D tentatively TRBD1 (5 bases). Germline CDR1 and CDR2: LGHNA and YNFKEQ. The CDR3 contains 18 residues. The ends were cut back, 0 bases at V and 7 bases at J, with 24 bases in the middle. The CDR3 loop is CASSQDLGADGTSGGYTF. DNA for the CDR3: TGTGCCAGCAGCCAAGATCTTGGGGCCGACGGAACATCTGGTGGCTACACCTTC.

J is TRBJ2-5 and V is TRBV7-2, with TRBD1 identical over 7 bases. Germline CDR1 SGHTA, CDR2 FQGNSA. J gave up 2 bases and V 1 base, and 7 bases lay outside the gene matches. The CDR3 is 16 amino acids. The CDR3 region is CASSLEGGAWQETQYF. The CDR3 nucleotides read TGTGCCAGCAGCTTAGAAGGGGGCGCCTGGCAAGAGACCCAGTACTTC.

CDR3 amino acids: CATSREGQTGTEAFF. CDR3 coding DNA: TGTGCCACCAGCAGGGAAGGCCAGACGGGCACTGAAGCTTTCTTT. This chain links TRBV15 with TRBJ1-1; D call uncertain. The CDR3 contains 15 residues. Germline CDR1 and CDR2: LNHNV and YYDKDF (reference sequence). V lost 3 bases to trimming and J lost 4 bases, with 15 bases between them. The full variable domain, completed using reference TRBV15 and TRBJ1-1, is DAMVIQNPRYQVTQFGKPVTLSCSQTLNHNVMYWYQQKSSQAPKLLFHYYDKDFNNEADTPDNFQSRRPNTSFCFLDIRSPGLGDTAMYLCATSREGQTGTEAFFGQGTRLTVV.

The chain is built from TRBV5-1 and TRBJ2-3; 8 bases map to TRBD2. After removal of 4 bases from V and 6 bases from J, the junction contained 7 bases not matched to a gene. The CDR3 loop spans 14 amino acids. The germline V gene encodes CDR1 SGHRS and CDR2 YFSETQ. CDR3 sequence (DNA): TGCGCCAGCAGCAGTAGCGGGGAAATCGATACGCAGTATTTT. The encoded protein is CASSSSGEIDTQYF.

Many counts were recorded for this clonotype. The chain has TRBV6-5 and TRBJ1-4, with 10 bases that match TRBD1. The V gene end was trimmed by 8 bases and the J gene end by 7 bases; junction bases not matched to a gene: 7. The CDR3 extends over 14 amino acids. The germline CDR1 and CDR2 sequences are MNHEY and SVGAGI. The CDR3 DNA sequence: TGTGCCAGCGCGATGAGGACAGGGGGTGAAAAACTGTTTTTT. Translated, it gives CASAMRTGGEKLFF.

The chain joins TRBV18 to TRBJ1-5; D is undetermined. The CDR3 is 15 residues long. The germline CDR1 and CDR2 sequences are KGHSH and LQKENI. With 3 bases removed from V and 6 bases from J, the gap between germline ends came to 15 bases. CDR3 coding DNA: TGTGCCAGCTCACCCTCGGGAAGAGCGGGTCAGCCCCAGCATTTT. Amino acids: CASSPSGRAGQPQHF.

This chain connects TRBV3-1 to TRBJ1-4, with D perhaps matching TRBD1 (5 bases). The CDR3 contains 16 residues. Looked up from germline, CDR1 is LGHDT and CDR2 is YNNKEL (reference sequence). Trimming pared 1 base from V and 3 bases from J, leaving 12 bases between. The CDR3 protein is CASSQGRRDPNEKLFF. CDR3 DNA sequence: TGTGCCAGCAGCCAAGGACGCCGGGACCCTAATGAAAAACTGTTTTTT.

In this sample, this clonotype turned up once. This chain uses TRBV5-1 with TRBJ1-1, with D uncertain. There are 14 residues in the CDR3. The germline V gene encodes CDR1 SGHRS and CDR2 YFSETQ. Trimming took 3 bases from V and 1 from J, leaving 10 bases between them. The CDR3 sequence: CASSSEIQNTEAFF. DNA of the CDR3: TGCGCCAGCAGCTCTGAGATTCAGAACACTGAAGCTTTCTTT. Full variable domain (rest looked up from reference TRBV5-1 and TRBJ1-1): KAGVTQTPRYLIKTRGQQVTLSCSPISGHRSVSWYQQTPGQGLQFLFEYFSETQRNKGNFPGRFSGRQFSNSRSEMNVSTLELGDSALYLCASSSEIQNTEAFFGQGTRLTVV.

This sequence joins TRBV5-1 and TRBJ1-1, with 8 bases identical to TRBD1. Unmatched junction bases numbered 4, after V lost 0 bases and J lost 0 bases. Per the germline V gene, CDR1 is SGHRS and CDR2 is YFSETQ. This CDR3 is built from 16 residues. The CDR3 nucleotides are TGCGCCAGCAGCTTGGGCGACAGGGGATTGAACACTGAAGCTTTCTTT. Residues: CASSLGDRGLNTEAFF.

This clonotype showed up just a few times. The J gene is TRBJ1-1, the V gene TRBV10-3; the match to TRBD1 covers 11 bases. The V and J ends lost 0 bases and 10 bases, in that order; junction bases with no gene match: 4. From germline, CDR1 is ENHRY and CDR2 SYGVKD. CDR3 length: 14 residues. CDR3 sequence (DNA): TGTGCCATCAGTGAGTCAGAGGACAGGGGGCGAGCTTTCTTT. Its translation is CAISESEDRGRAFF.

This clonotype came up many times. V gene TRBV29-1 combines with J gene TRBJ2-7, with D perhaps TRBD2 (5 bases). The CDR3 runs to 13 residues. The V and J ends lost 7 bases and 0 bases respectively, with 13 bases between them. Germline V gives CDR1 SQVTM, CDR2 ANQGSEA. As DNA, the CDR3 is TGCAGCGGCCGGACTGATAGCTCCTACGAGCAGTACTTC. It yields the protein CSGRTDSSYEQYF.

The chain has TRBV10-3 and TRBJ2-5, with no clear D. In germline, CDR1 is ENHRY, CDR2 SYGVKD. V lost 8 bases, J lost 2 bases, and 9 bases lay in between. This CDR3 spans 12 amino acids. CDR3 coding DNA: TGTGCCATCGGCTTCCCACAAGAGACCCAGTACTTC. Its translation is CAIGFPQETQYF.

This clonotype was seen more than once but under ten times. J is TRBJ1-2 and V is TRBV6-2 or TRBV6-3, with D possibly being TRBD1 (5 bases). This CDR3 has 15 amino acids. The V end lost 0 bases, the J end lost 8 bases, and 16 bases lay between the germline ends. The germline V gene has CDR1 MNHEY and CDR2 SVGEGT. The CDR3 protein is CASSYSTVSGEGYTF. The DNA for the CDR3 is TGTGCCAGCAGTTACTCGACGGTTTCGGGGGAAGGCTACACCTTC.